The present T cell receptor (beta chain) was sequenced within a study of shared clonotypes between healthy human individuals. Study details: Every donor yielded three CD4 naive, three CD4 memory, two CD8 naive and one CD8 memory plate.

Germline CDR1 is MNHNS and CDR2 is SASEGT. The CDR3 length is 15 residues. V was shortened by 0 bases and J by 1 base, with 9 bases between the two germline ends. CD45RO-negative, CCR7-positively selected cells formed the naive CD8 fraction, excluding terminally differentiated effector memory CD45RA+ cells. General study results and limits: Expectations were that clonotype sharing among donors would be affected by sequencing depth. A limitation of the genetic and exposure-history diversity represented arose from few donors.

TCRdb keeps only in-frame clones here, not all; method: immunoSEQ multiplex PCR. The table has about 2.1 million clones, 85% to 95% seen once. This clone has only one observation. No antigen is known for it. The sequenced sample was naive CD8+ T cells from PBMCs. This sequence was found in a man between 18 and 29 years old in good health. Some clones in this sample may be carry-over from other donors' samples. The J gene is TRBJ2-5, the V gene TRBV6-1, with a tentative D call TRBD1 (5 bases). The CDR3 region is CASSEAWGGQETQYF. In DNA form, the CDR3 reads TGTGCCAGCAGTGAAGCTTGGGGCGGCCAAGAGACCCAGTACTTC.